This TCR beta chain is from a study of cytomegalovirus exposure and HLA in healthy donors. The PCR contained 60 Vbeta and 13 Jbeta primers. Libraries were prepared by immunoSEQ multiplex PCR; TCRdb keeps only in-frame clonotypes and omits some of them. The table includes over 100,000 clones, around 9.1% detected once. Per germline, CDR1 LGHNT and CDR2 FRNRAP. The CDR3 has 15 residues. V was trimmed by 7 bases and J by 2 bases, leaving 17 bases between them. Study-wide results and caveats: Later findings reportedly placed an Asian-associated ancestry cluster below the roughly 730-donor mean for N-insertions. Later analysis indicated greater clonal expansion among HLA-associated TCR beta chains than among equally common other chains.

This clone was detected a few times. Its antigen is currently unknown. The sequencing sample was made of PBMCs. The chain couples TRBV12-5 to TRBJ2-5; D not resolved. The receptor was isolated from a man in his forties in good health and CMV-seropositive. In DNA, the CDR3 is TGTGCTAGTGCCCCAGATGTTCCCTTTCAAGAGACCCAGTACTTC. Encoded protein: CASAPDVPFQETQYF.